These 8 T cell receptor beta chains came from one sample sequenced in a study of blood T cells in healthy people across ages. A J-beta primer mix and a sample-barcoded 5' primer were used in a second PCR of roughly 6 to 11 cycles. TCRdb analysed the 5' RACE reads with MiXCR anew, one entry per CDR3 protein. The table includes 700,000 or so distinct CDR3 sequences, over 40% detected once. The sample was blood. These receptors originate from an elderly man in good health.

V is TRBV3-1 and J is TRBJ2-5; D not certain. The ends were cut back, 4 bases at V and 5 bases at J, with 11 bases in the middle. CDR1 LGHDT and CDR2 YNNKEL come from the germline V gene (reference sequence). The CDR3 covers 13 residues. The CDR3 sequence: CASSLWTLETQYF. In DNA, the CDR3 is TGTGCCAGCAGCCTTTGGACGTTGGAGACCCAGTACTTC.

This clonotype occurred a few times. V gene TRBV6-5 combines with J gene TRBJ2-5, with 8 nucleotides matching TRBD1. The J call may be mistaken, given a closer DNA end match to TRBJ2-7. CDR1 MNHEY and CDR2 SVGAGI come from the germline V gene. The CDR3 is made up of 14 amino acids. This chain's CDR3 is CASSLDRVLSEQYF. CDR3 nucleotide sequence: TGTGCCAGCAGTTTGGACAGGGTTCTTTCCGAGCAGTACTTC.

J is TRBJ2-1 and V is TRBV28; perhaps TRBD1 as D (6 bases). The J call is doubtful: the DNA matches TRBJ2-7 better. This CDR3 comprises 17 residues. The V gene's germline CDR1 is MDHEN and CDR2 SYDVKM. CDR3 in amino acids: CASSFPQGGGSYNEQYF. The DNA for the CDR3 is TGTGCCAGCAGTTTCCCACAGGGTGGGGGCTCCTACAATGAGCAGTACTTC.

The V call is TRBV20-1, the J call TRBJ2-2; 8 bases are shared with TRBD1. In germline, CDR1 is DFQATT, CDR2 SNEGSKA (reference sequence). Trimming cost V 0 bases and J 8 bases; bases outside gene matches: 8. CDR3 size: 15 residues. The CDR3 region is CSARDKDRARGELFF. DNA of the CDR3: TGCAGTGCTAGAGATAAGGACAGGGCTAGGGGGGAGCTGTTTTTT.

In its sample, this clonotype was seen a few times. The chain couples TRBV27 to TRBJ2-1, with D possibly matching TRBD2 (5 bases). The V gene's germline CDR1 is MNHEY and CDR2 SMNVEV (reference sequence). The CDR3 covers 13 residues. Trimming removed 4 bases from V and 6 bases from J, with 10 bases in between. This CDR3 reads CASSSTSINEQFF. The CDR3 DNA is TGTGCCAGCAGTTCCACTAGTATCAATGAGCAGTTCTTC.

With regard to this clonotype: The junction shows a germline mismatch at one end, possibly a read error. V is TRBV20-1 and J is TRBJ1-6; D may be TRBD1 (5 bases). Germline V CDR1 and CDR2: DFQATT, SNEGSKA (reference sequence). This CDR3 is 15 amino acids long. The CDR3: CSARDDSRNNSPPHF. In nucleotides, the CDR3 is TGCAGTGCTAGAGATGACAGTAGGAATAATTCACCCCCCCACTTT.

In regard to this clonotype: Possible read error: a much larger clone is one base away. The chain carries TRBV10-1 and TRBJ2-1, with D possibly being TRBD1 (5 bases). Per the germline V gene, CDR1 is WNHNN and CDR2 is SYGVQD (reference sequence). The CDR3 consists of 12 residues. Here the CDR3 reads CVSSGALREQFF. CDR3 bases: TGCGTCAGCAGTGGGGCGCTGAGAGAGCAGTTCTTC.

This chain links TRBV6-2 or TRBV6-3 with TRBJ2-1, with D possibly being TRBD1 or TRBD2 (5 bases each). CDR1 is MNHEY, CDR2 SVGEGT, per germline. Trimming shortened V by 5 bases and J by 7 bases, and 12 bases separated the two germline ends. This CDR3 is 13 amino acids long. The CDR3 spells CASSDARGNEQFF. The CDR3, as DNA: TGTGCCAGCAGTGATGCGAGGGGAAATGAGCAGTTCTTC.